This T cell receptor (beta chain) was sequenced for a study of OX40 agonist ivuxolimab in advanced cancers. Generated by immunoSEQ multiplex PCR, the TCRdb table keeps only in-frame clones and is missing some. The sample includes about 61,000 clones, around 88% of them seen just once. CDR1 and CDR2 from the germline V gene are SGHTS and YDEGEE. V lost 5 bases and J 3 bases, leaving 12 bases between the germline ends. The CDR3 has 13 residues. The sequence was collected from an adult with an advanced solid tumor such as melanoma, head and neck, liver or kidney cancer. This specimen was CD4+ or CD8+ T cells sorted from blood, taken in a trial of the OX40 agonist ivuxolimab. The chain employs TRBV5-8 and TRBJ2-7; no clear D gene. CDR3 protein: CASRGQMGYEQYF. The DNA for the CDR3 is TGTGCCAGCAGGGGCCAAATGGGCTACGAGCAGTACTTC.